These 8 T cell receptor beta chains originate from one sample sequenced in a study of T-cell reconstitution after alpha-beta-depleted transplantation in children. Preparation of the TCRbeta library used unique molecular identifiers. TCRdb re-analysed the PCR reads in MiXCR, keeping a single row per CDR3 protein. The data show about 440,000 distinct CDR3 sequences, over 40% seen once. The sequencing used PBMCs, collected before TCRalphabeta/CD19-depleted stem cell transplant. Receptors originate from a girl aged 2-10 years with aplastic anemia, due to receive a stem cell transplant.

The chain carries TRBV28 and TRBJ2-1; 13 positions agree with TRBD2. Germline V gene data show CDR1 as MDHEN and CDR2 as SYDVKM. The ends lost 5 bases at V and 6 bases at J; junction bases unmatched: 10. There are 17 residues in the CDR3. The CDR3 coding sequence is TGTGCCAGCAGTCCACGACTAGCGGGAGGTCAGGGCAATGAGCAGTTCTTC. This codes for CASSPRLAGGQGNEQFF.

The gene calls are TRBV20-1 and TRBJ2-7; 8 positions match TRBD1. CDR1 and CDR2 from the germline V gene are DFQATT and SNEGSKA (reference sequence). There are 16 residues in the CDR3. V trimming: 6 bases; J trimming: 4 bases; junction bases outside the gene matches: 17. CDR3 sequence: CSANRITGTGLYEQYF. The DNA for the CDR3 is TGCAGTGCCAACCGAATTACCGGGACAGGTCTTTACGAGCAGTACTTC.

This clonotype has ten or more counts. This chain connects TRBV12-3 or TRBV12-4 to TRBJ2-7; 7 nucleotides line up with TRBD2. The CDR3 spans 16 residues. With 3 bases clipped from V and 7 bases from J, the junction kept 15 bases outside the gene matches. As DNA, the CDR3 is TGTGCCAGCAGTTTCGCTAGCGTCACCGTGGGAGGGGAGCAGTACTTC. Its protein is CASSFASVTVGGEQYF.

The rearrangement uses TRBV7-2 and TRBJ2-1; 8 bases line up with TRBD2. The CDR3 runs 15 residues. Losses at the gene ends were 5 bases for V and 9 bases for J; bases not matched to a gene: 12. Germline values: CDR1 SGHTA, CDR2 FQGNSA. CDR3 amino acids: CASSRGLGTLGEQFF. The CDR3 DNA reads TGTGCCAGCAGCCGGGGACTAGGCACTCTTGGTGAGCAGTTCTTC.

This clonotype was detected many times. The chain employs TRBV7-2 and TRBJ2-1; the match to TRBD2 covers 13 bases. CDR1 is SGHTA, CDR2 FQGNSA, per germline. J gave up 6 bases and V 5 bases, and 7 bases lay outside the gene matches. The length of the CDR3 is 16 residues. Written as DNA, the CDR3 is TGTGCCAGCAGCCACTACACTAGCGGGAGGGGCAATGAGCAGTTCTTC. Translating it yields CASSHYTSGRGNEQFF. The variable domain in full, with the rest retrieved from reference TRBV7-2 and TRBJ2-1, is GAGVSQSPSNKVTEKGKDVELRCDPISGHTALYWYRQSLGQGLEFLIYFQGNSAPDKSGLPSDRFSAERTGGSVSTLTIQRTQQEDSAVYLCASSHYTSGRGNEQFFGPGTRLTVL.

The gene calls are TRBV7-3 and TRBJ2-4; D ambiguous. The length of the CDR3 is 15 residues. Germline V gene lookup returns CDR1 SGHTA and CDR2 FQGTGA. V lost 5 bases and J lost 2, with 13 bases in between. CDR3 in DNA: TGTGCCAGCAGCCTGGGTGTTGGGTCCAAAAACATTCAGTACTTC. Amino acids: CASSLGVGSKNIQYF.

The CDR3 sequence: CAWSTSGTSADEQFF. CDR3 coding DNA: TGTGCCTGGAGTACCTCCGGGACTAGCGCCGATGAGCAGTTCTTC. The chain is built from TRBV30 and TRBJ2-1, with 10 bases aligning to TRBD2. With V trimmed by 2 bases and J by 8 bases, 9 bases remained unmatched. The CDR3 runs to 15 residues. Germline V gene data show CDR1 as GTSNPN and CDR2 as SVGIG (reference sequence).

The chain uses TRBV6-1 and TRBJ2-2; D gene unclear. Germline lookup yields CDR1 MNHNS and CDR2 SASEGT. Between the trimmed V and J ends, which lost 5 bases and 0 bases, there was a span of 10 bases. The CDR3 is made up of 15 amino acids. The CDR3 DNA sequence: TGTGCCAGCAGTAAACGGTTGGCGAACACCGGGGAGCTGTTTTTT. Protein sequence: CASSKRLANTGELFF.